The 10 T cell receptor beta chains listed next were all sequenced from one sample in a study of blood T cell repertoires in COVID-19. Produced via immunoSEQ multiplex PCR; TCRdb's table is partial and in-frame only. The sample includes a few hundred thousand clones, 88% of them seen just once. Sequencing was performed on peripheral blood. The receptor set was obtained from a woman in her twenties or thirties with COVID-19, enrolled during active disease.

The gene calls are TRBV12-3 or TRBV12-4 and TRBJ2-5, with 13 bases fitting TRBD2. Losses at the gene ends were 9 bases for V and 6 bases for J; bases not matched to a gene: 4. This CDR3 has 13 amino acids. CDR3 amino acids: CASTSGGAQTQYF. The DNA of the CDR3 is TGTGCCAGTACTAGCGGGGGGGCACAGACCCAGTACTTC.

This chain links TRBV28 with TRBJ1-5, with 8 positions matching TRBD1. CDR1 is MDHEN and CDR2 is SYDVKM in the germline V gene. Losses at the gene ends were 6 bases for V and 0 bases for J; bases not matched to a gene: 13. The CDR3 totals 18 residues. Here the CDR3 reads CASRRPGQESYSNQPQHF. CDR3 DNA sequence: TGTGCCAGCAGAAGACCGGGACAGGAGAGCTATAGCAATCAGCCCCAGCATTTT. Complete variable domain (other parts from reference TRBV28 and TRBJ1-5): DVKVTQSSRYLVKRTGEKVFLECVQDMDHENMFWYRQDPGLGLRLIYFSYDVKMKEKGDIPEGYSVSREKKERFSLILESASTNQTSMYLCASRRPGQESYSNQPQHFGDGTRLSIL.

The chain employs TRBV27 and TRBJ1-6, with D unresolved. Germline CDR1 and CDR2: MNHEY and SMNVEV (reference sequence). V lost 5 bases and J 6 bases, leaving 11 bases between the germline ends. There are 14 residues in the CDR3. The CDR3 protein is CASSLVSINSPLHF. The CDR3 DNA follows: TGTGCCAGCAGTCTCGTCTCTATTAATTCACCCCTCCACTTT.

Here the CDR3 DNA reads TGTGCCAGCAGCAGACCCGGGGGTTTCGAGACCCAGTACTTC. Its protein product is CASSRPGGFETQYF. The V call is TRBV11-3, the J call TRBJ2-5; D might be TRBD2 (6 bases). Germline V gene lookup returns CDR1 SGHNT and CDR2 YENEEA. This CDR3 is 14 amino acids long. Trimming pared 5 bases from V and 5 bases from J, leaving 15 bases between.

This clone came up once. The chain has TRBV5-1 and TRBJ1-3, with TRBD1 matching over 7 bases. The trim removed 0 bases at V and 7 bases at J, leaving 7 bases unmatched. CDR3 length: 15 residues. Germline V lookup: CDR1 SGHRS, CDR2 YFSETQ. Here the CDR3 DNA reads TGCGCCAGCAGCTTGGAGTTGGTAGGGGGCAACACCATATATTTT. This translates into CASSLELVGGNTIYF.

The chain uses TRBV10-3 and TRBJ1-1, with no clear D. The germline gives CDR1 ENHRY, CDR2 SYGVKD. This CDR3 is 12 amino acids long. Trimming shortened V by 10 bases and J by 4 bases, and 13 bases separated the two germline ends. CDR3 sequence: CATRSGVTEAFF. Written as DNA, the CDR3 is TGTGCCACCCGGTCCGGGGTCACTGAAGCTTTCTTT.

This clone was counted once. J is TRBJ1-2 and V is TRBV12-3 or TRBV12-4; TRBD1 matches 7 bases. This CDR3 comprises 12 residues. V lost 5 bases and J lost 8; bases outside the gene matches: 5. The DNA of the CDR3 is TGTGCCAGCAGTCCAGGGGGTTTGGGCTACACCTTC. Its protein is CASSPGGLGYTF.

This clone was seen more than once but under ten times. The chain couples TRBV29-1 to TRBJ2-1, with 10 bases that match TRBD2. V shed 4 bases and J 7 bases; nucleotides not matched to a gene: 7. Per the germline V gene, CDR1 is SQVTM and CDR2 is ANQGSEA. This CDR3 has 14 residues. For the CDR3, the DNA is TGCAGCGTTGGTCGCCTAGCGGGAGTAAATGAGCAGTTCTTC. This codes for CSVGRLAGVNEQFF.

This clone came up once. V and J are TRBV7-9 and TRBJ1-1; TRBD1 agrees at 12 bases. J gave up 11 bases and V 6 bases, and 10 bases lay outside the gene matches. Germline loops: CDR1 SEHNR, CDR2 FQNEAQ (reference sequence). The CDR3 spans 14 residues. The CDR3 DNA sequence: TGTGCCAGCAGTCTACCGGGACAGGGGGCTTCGGCTTTCTTT. This encodes CASSLPGQGASAFF.

This rearrangement joins TRBV18 to TRBJ1-1, with a weak D call TRBD1 (5 bases). Germline V gives CDR1 KGHSH, CDR2 LQKENI. This CDR3 has 13 amino acids. The V end was cut by 7 bases, the J end by 8 bases, with 17 bases between. CDR3 bases: TGTGCCAGCTTCCCGGGACTCTTAGAGGAAGCTTTCTTT. Its protein product is CASFPGLLEEAFF.